This is a list of T cell receptor beta chains from one sample in a study of blood T cell repertoires in COVID-19. Profiling relied on immunoSEQ multiplex PCR, and the TCRdb table lists in-frame clones only, not all of them. The sample shows more than 55,000 clones, over 90% of them seen only once. Sequencing was carried out using peripheral blood. Source of these receptors: a man in his forties or fifties with active COVID-19. Both conserved end residues are part of each CDR3. The D gene is left open where the match is weak. Size is stated for part of the rows, as once, few or many counts, or as a class when the clone is expanded.

abundance: NA; d_gene: NA; v_gene: TRBV7-2; j_gene: TRBJ2-7; len: 15; CDR3aa: CASSPRGLAENEQYF; CDR3nt: TGTGCCAGCAGCCCCAGGGGTCTAGCGGAAAACGAGCAGTACTTC
abundance: NA; d_gene: NA; v_gene: TRBV25-1; j_gene: TRBJ2-7; len: 14; CDR3aa: CASSGGSTDYEQYF; CDR3nt: TGTGCCAGCAGTGGAGGGTCGACGGATTACGAGCAGTACTTC
abundance: NA; d_gene: NA; v_gene: TRBV7-9; j_gene: TRBJ1-2; len: 13; CDR3aa: CASSKGAGYGYTF; CDR3nt: TGTGCCAGCAGCAAAGGCGCAGGGTATGGCTACACCTTC
abundance: NA; d_gene: NA; v_gene: TRBV12-5; j_gene: TRBJ2-7; len: 14; CDR3aa: CASGFTGSSSEQYF; CDR3nt: TGTGCTAGTGGTTTCACCGGGAGTAGTTCCGAGCAGTACTTC
abundance: NA; d_gene: NA; v_gene: TRBV6-1; j_gene: TRBJ1-5; len: 13; CDR3aa: CASSEAGVQPQHF; CDR3nt: TGTGCCAGCAGTGAAGCAGGGGTTCAGCCCCAGCATTTT
abundance: NA; d_gene: TRBD1; v_gene: TRBV6-4; j_gene: TRBJ2-2; len: 15; CDR3aa: CASAPGTENTGELFF; CDR3nt: TGTGCCAGCGCACCGGGGACAGAAAACACCGGGGAGCTGTTTTTT
abundance: NA; d_gene: TRBD1; v_gene: TRBV5-1; j_gene: TRBJ2-3; len: 14; CDR3aa: CASNPGGEGDTQYF; CDR3nt: TGCGCCAGCAACCCAGGGGGCGAGGGAGATACGCAGTATTTT
abundance: NA; d_gene: NA; v_gene: TRBV28; j_gene: TRBJ2-7; len: 12; CDR3aa: CASSLLGYEQYF; CDR3nt: TGTGCCAGCAGTTTACTAGGCTACGAGCAGTACTTC
abundance: NA; d_gene: NA; v_gene: TRBV2; j_gene: TRBJ2-6; len: 16; CDR3aa: CASSEPGGSGANVLTF; CDR3nt: TGTGCCAGCAGTGAGCCAGGAGGCTCTGGGGCCAACGTCCTGACTTTC
abundance: NA; d_gene: NA; v_gene: TRBV10-1; j_gene: TRBJ1-5; len: 15; CDR3aa: CASRRQVRSNQPQHF; CDR3nt: TGCGCCAGCAGAAGACAGGTCCGTAGCAATCAGCCCCAGCATTTT
abundance: NA; d_gene: NA; v_gene: TRBV5-1; j_gene: TRBJ1-1; len: 14; CDR3aa: CASSSAQGNTEAFF; CDR3nt: TGCGCCAGCAGCTCCGCGCAGGGGAACACTGAAGCTTTCTTT
abundance: NA; d_gene: NA; v_gene: TRBV28; j_gene: TRBJ2-1; len: 11; CDR3aa: CASSPYNEQFF; CDR3nt: TGTGCCAGCAGTCCATACAATGAGCAGTTCTTC
abundance: NA; d_gene: NA; v_gene: TRBV21-1; j_gene: TRBJ1-5; len: 19; CDR3aa: CASSKALNRGVDSNQPQHF; CDR3nt: TGTGCCAGCAGCAAAGCGCTTAACAGGGGTGTAGATAGCAATCAGCCCCAGCATTTT
abundance: NA; d_gene: TRBD1; v_gene: TRBV2; j_gene: TRBJ2-1; len: 13; CDR3aa: CASSDRDRDEQFF; CDR3nt: TGTGCCAGTAGCGACAGGGATCGCGATGAGCAGTTCTTC
abundance: once; d_gene: NA; v_gene: TRBV12-3/TRBV12-4; j_gene: TRBJ2-1; len: 12; CDR3aa: CASSFSGNEQFF; CDR3nt: TGTGCCAGCAGTTTTTCAGGCAATGAGCAGTTCTTC
abundance: NA; d_gene: NA; v_gene: TRBV7-2; j_gene: TRBJ1-3; len: 15; CDR3aa: CASSLGQYSGNTIYF; CDR3nt: TGTGCCAGCAGCTTAGGGCAGTACTCTGGAAACACCATATATTTT
abundance: NA; d_gene: TRBD1; v_gene: TRBV5-4; j_gene: TRBJ2-2; len: 16; CDR3aa: CASSLAGTGATGELFF; CDR3nt: TGTGCCAGCAGCTTGGCTGGGACAGGGGCCACCGGGGAGCTGTTTTTT
abundance: NA; d_gene: TRBD1; v_gene: TRBV11-2; j_gene: TRBJ1-1; len: 13; CDR3aa: CASGWDRNTEAFF; CDR3nt: TGTGCCAGCGGCTGGGACAGGAACACTGAAGCTTTCTTT
abundance: NA; d_gene: TRBD1; v_gene: TRBV15; j_gene: TRBJ2-7; len: 16; CDR3aa: CATSRDHGQGMNEQYF; CDR3nt: TGTGCCACCAGCAGAGATCACGGACAGGGAATGAACGAGCAGTACTTC
abundance: NA; d_gene: NA; v_gene: TRBV15; j_gene: TRBJ1-4; len: 15; CDR3aa: CATSRRGAPNEKLFF; CDR3nt: TGTGCCACCAGCAGGCGGGGCGCTCCTAATGAAAAACTGTTTTTT
abundance: NA; d_gene: NA; v_gene: TRBV28; j_gene: TRBJ1-2; len: 13; CDR3aa: CASSFPQAYGYTF; CDR3nt: TGTGCCAGCAGTTTCCCACAGGCGTATGGCTACACCTTC
abundance: NA; d_gene: TRBD1; v_gene: TRBV3-1/TRBV3-2; j_gene: TRBJ1-5; len: 16; CDR3aa: CASSQTGTGFNQPQHF; CDR3nt: TGTGCCAGCAGCCAAACCGGGACAGGGTTCAATCAGCCCCAGCATTTT
abundance: NA; d_gene: NA; v_gene: TRBV28; j_gene: TRBJ1-1; len: 13; CDR3aa: CASSARWPSEAFF; CDR3nt: TGTGCCAGCAGTGCCAGGTGGCCTTCTGAAGCTTTCTTT
abundance: NA; d_gene: NA; v_gene: TRBV5-1; j_gene: TRBJ2-5; len: 13; CDR3aa: CASAPGPRGTQYF; CDR3nt: TGCGCCAGCGCCCCGGGACCCAGGGGGACCCAGTACTTC
abundance: once; d_gene: NA; v_gene: TRBV4-3; j_gene: TRBJ1-2; len: 16; CDR3aa: CASSQVRGIGNYGYTF; CDR3nt: TGCGCCAGCAGCCAAGTCCGGGGTATCGGCAACTATGGCTACACCTTC
abundance: NA; d_gene: TRBD1; v_gene: TRBV9; j_gene: TRBJ1-2; len: 17; CDR3aa: CASSPYHTPGQVYGYTF; CDR3nt: TGTGCCAGCAGCCCCTACCACACACCGGGACAGGTGTATGGCTACACCTTC
abundance: NA; d_gene: NA; v_gene: TRBV11-2; j_gene: TRBJ2-2; len: 13; CDR3aa: CASSHQGAGELFF; CDR3nt: TGTGCCAGCAGCCATCAAGGAGCCGGGGAGCTGTTTTTT
abundance: once; d_gene: NA; v_gene: TRBV2; j_gene: TRBJ1-4; len: 11; CDR3aa: CASLGGGKLFF; CDR3nt: TGTGCCAGCCTGGGAGGGGGAAAACTGTTTTTT
abundance: once; d_gene: TRBD2; v_gene: TRBV30; j_gene: TRBJ2-3; len: 15; CDR3aa: CAWGGLAGSTDTQYF; CDR3nt: TGTGCCTGGGGAGGACTAGCGGGGAGCACAGATACGCAGTATTTT
abundance: NA; d_gene: NA; v_gene: TRBV5-1; j_gene: TRBJ2-1; len: 15; CDR3aa: CASSLDGASYNEQFF; CDR3nt: TGCGCCAGCAGCTTGGACGGTGCCTCCTACAATGAGCAGTTCTTC
abundance: once; d_gene: NA; v_gene: TRBV5-1; j_gene: TRBJ2-2; len: 14; CDR3aa: CASTLTGRDGELFF; CDR3nt: TGCGCCAGCACACTCACCGGGCGGGACGGGGAGCTGTTTTTT
abundance: NA; d_gene: NA; v_gene: TRBV4-1; j_gene: TRBJ2-5; len: 14; CDR3aa: CASSQDGIQETQYF; CDR3nt: TGCGCCAGCAGCCAAGATGGCATTCAAGAGACCCAGTACTTC
abundance: NA; d_gene: TRBD1; v_gene: TRBV7-9; j_gene: TRBJ2-3; len: 17; CDR3aa: CASSSPDRGPRTDTQYF; CDR3nt: TGTGCCAGCAGCTCCCCGGACAGGGGCCCACGCACAGATACGCAGTATTTT
abundance: NA; d_gene: TRBD2; v_gene: TRBV29-1; j_gene: TRBJ2-3; len: 12; CDR3aa: CSGGGGTDTQYF; CDR3nt: TGCAGCGGCGGGGGGGGCACAGATACGCAGTATTTT
abundance: NA; d_gene: TRBD1; v_gene: TRBV23-1; j_gene: TRBJ1-5; len: 24; CDR3aa: CASSQWTKQNRTGRTHRSNQPQHF; CDR3nt: TGCGCCAGCAGTCAATGGACCAAACAGAACCGGACAGGTCGAACCCATAGGAGCAATCAGCCCCAGCATTTT
abundance: NA; d_gene: NA; v_gene: TRBV7-2; j_gene: TRBJ1-2; len: 15; CDR3aa: CASSPGVRLNYGYTF; CDR3nt: TGTGCCAGCAGCCCGGGGGTTAGACTTAACTATGGCTACACCTTC
abundance: NA; d_gene: TRBD1; v_gene: TRBV24-1; j_gene: TRBJ1-5; len: 16; CDR3aa: CATSDTGQGANQPQHF; CDR3nt: TGTGCCACCAGTGACACCGGACAGGGGGCTAATCAGCCCCAGCATTTT
abundance: NA; d_gene: TRBD1; v_gene: TRBV5-1; j_gene: TRBJ1-5; len: 14; CDR3aa: CASSLGQVNQPQHF; CDR3nt: TGCGCCAGCAGCCTGGGACAGGTCAATCAGCCCCAGCATTTT
abundance: NA; d_gene: TRBD1; v_gene: TRBV6-5; j_gene: TRBJ1-2; len: 12; CDR3aa: CASMTGSYGYTF; CDR3nt: TGTGCCAGTATGACAGGGAGCTATGGCTACACCTTC
abundance: NA; d_gene: NA; v_gene: TRBV19; j_gene: TRBJ2-6; len: 19; CDR3aa: CASSSYRELGGAGANVLTF; CDR3nt: TGTGCCAGTAGTTCATATAGAGAACTCGGGGGAGCTGGGGCCAACGTCCTGACTTTC
abundance: NA; d_gene: NA; v_gene: TRBV28; j_gene: TRBJ2-3; len: 16; CDR3aa: CASSLRGSLTRDTQYF; CDR3nt: TGTGCCAGCAGTTTACGAGGGAGTCTGACAAGAGATACGCAGTATTTT
abundance: NA; d_gene: NA; v_gene: TRBV9; j_gene: TRBJ1-5; len: 14; CDR3aa: CASSVEDRGQPQHF; CDR3nt: TGTGCCAGCAGCGTAGAGGACCGGGGTCAGCCCCAGCATTTT
abundance: NA; d_gene: NA; v_gene: TRBV3-1/TRBV3-2; j_gene: TRBJ2-3; len: 14; CDR3aa: CASSQISGSDTQYF; CDR3nt: TGTGCCAGCAGCCAAATCTCAGGGTCAGATACGCAGTATTTT